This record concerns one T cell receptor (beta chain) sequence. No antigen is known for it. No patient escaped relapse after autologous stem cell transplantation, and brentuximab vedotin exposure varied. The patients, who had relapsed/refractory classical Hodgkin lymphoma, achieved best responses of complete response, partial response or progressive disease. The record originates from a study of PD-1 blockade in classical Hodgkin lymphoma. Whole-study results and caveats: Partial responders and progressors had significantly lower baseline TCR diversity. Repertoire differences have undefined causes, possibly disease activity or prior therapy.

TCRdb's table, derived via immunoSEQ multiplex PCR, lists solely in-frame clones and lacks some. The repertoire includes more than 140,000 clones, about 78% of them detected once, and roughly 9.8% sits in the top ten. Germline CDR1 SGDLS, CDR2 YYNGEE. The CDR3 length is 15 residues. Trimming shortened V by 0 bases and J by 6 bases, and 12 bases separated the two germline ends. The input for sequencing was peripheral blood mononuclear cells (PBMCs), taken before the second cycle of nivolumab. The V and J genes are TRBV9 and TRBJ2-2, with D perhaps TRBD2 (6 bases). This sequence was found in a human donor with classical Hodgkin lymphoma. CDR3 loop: CASSVDPRGAGELFF. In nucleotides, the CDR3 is TGTGCCAGCAGCGTAGACCCCCGCGGGGCCGGGGAGCTGTTTTTT.